The 21 T cell receptor beta chains given below trace back to one sample, sequenced in a study of PD-1 blockade in classical Hodgkin lymphoma (dated by TCRdb to 2018 to 2020). The sample's time point, from its label and the paper: cycle 4 day 1 (C4D1), after six to seven weeks of nivolumab. All trial patients had relapsed after autologous stem cell transplantation, with cohorts A, B and C differing in prior brentuximab vedotin exposure. The library came from the immunoSEQ multiplex PCR assay. TCRdb provides this immuneACCESS table in a form limited to in-frame rearrangements. Some clones are lacking; in checked studies, under half of them reflect an unresolved V gene, and why the rest are absent is not known. This sample holds about 8,500 clones; roughly 87% were observed only once. Clones ranked in the top ten supply roughly a third of the sample. The sequences come from peripheral blood mononuclear cells (PBMCs), collected before the fourth cycle of nivolumab. These receptors were obtained from a human donor with classical Hodgkin lymphoma.

Relative to its sample, this clone is medium-sized. The V and J genes are TRBV25-1 and TRBJ2-1, with 9 bases fitting TRBD1. Trimming took 6 bases from V and 3 from J; bases not matched to a gene: 12. The germline gives CDR1 MGHDK, CDR2 SYGVNS. This CDR3 contains 17 residues. CDR3 DNA sequence: TGTGCCAGCAGCGCCGGGACAGGGATGGGGTTCTACAATGAGCAGTTCTTC. This translates into CASSAGTGMGFYNEQFF.

CDR3 protein: CAWSAPTPGPYEQYF. CDR3 sequence (DNA): TGTGCCTGGAGTGCCCCCACCCCGGGACCCTACGAGCAGTACTTC. The chain links TRBV30 to TRBJ2-7; possibly TRBD1 or TRBD2 for D (5 bases each). CDR1 and CDR2 from the germline V gene are GTSNPN and SVGIG (reference sequence). This CDR3 contains 15 residues. Trimming took 1 base from V and 2 from J, leaving 15 bases between them.

The chain recombines TRBV18 with TRBJ2-1; possible D gene TRBD2, 6 bases. Trimming removed 2 bases at V and 0 bases at J, with 11 bases between. CDR3 length: 16 residues. Germline CDR1 and CDR2: KGHSH and LQKENI. This CDR3 reads CASSPVVGSSYNEQFF. The CDR3 DNA is TGTGCCAGCTCACCAGTGGTCGGGAGCTCCTACAATGAGCAGTTCTTC.

The gene calls are TRBV25-1 and TRBJ2-7; possibly TRBD1 for D (5 bases). The CDR3 sequence is 14 residues long. Trimming stripped 5 bases from V and 3 bases from J, with 14 bases between. CDR1 and CDR2 (germline): MGHDK, SYGVNS. The chain's CDR3 is CASSSRGEDYEQYF. For the CDR3, the DNA is TGTGCCAGCAGTTCAAGGGGCGAAGACTACGAGCAGTACTTC.

Worth noting for this clone: The junction does not match germline at one end; this may be a read error. This chain joins TRBV10-3 and TRBJ2-7, with D uncertain. CDR1 and CDR2 (germline): ENHRY, SYGVKD. The CDR3 has 14 amino acids. The CDR3, as DNA: TGTGCCATCACTCAAACTTTAAGCTCCTACGGGCAGTACTTC. Residues: CAITQTLSSYGQYF.

This clone is medium-sized in the sample. The chain has TRBV7-6 and TRBJ2-5; 7 positions agree with TRBD1. The germline CDR1 and CDR2 sequences are SGHVS and FNYEAQ. This CDR3 is built from 16 residues. V lost 5 bases, J lost 5 bases, and 14 bases stayed unmatched. The CDR3 sequence: CASSVRDLTGSETQYF. The CDR3 region has the DNA TGTGCCAGCAGCGTTAGGGACCTGACAGGGTCGGAGACCCAGTACTTC.

The rearrangement links TRBV14 to TRBJ2-2, with unresolved D. This CDR3 is built from 15 residues. Per the germline V gene, CDR1 is SGHDN and CDR2 is FVKESK. Trimming cost V 1 base and J 6 bases, with 12 bases left between them. The DNA for the CDR3 is TGTGCCAGCAGCCAAGGGCAGACCTCGGCCGGGGAGCTGTTTTTT. Translating it yields CASSQGQTSAGELFF.

V usage is TRBV10-2 and J usage is TRBJ2-7, with TRBD2 matching over 9 bases. Germline assignment: CDR1 WSHSY and CDR2 SAAADI. The CDR3 consists of 13 residues. The J segment lost 6 bases and the V segment lost 7 bases, leaving 7 bases of the junction unmatched. The CDR3 DNA sequence: TGCGCCAGCAAGCTAGCGGGATCGCTCGAGCAGTACTTC. Translating gives CASKLAGSLEQYF.

The J gene is TRBJ1-4, the V gene TRBV10-3; 7 nucleotides match TRBD1. The CDR3 extends over 15 amino acids. In germline, CDR1 is ENHRY, CDR2 SYGVKD. V lost 5 bases to trimming and J lost 8 bases; unmatched junction nucleotides: 11. CDR3 protein: CAISSNDRVGEKLFF. As DNA, the CDR3 is TGTGCCATCAGTAGCAATGACAGGGTAGGGGAAAAACTGTTTTTT.

J is TRBJ2-1 and V is TRBV29-1; 7 positions agree with TRBD1. The V gene's germline CDR1 is SQVTM and CDR2 ANQGSEA. V was clipped by 7 bases and J by 3 bases; unmatched bases: 6. The CDR3 contains 13 residues. CDR3 in amino acids: CSAPGTDYNEQFF. The CDR3 DNA reads as TGCAGCGCGCCCGGGACAGACTACAATGAGCAGTTCTTC.

CDR3 residues: CASSVPSGTDTQYF. The CDR3 coding sequence is TGTGCCAGCAGCGTACCTAGCGGCACAGATACGCAGTATTTT. The chain uses TRBV7-2 and TRBJ2-3, with D perhaps matching TRBD2 (6 bases). Looked up from germline, CDR1 is SGHTA and CDR2 is FQGNSA. The V and J ends lost 5 bases and 1 base respectively, with 10 bases between them. CDR3 length: 14 amino acids. Together with reference TRBV7-2 and TRBJ2-3, the CDR3 gives the full variable domain: GAGVSQSPSNKVTEKGKDVELRCDPISGHTALYWYRQSLGQGLEFLIYFQGNSAPDKSGLPSDRFSAERTGGSVSTLTIQRTQQEDSAVYLCASSVPSGTDTQYFGPGTRLTVL.

V usage is TRBV28 and J usage is TRBJ1-4; 10 bases agree with TRBD1. CDR1 is MDHEN and CDR2 is SYDVKM in the germline V gene. V was clipped by 3 bases and J by 8 bases; unmatched bases: 12. The CDR3 runs 17 residues. The CDR3 DNA sequence: TGTGCCAGCAGTTTGGAGGACAGGGGGATTGTGTGGGAAAAACTGTTTTTT. It yields the protein CASSLEDRGIVWEKLFF.

The rearrangement uses TRBV6-5 and TRBJ1-1; TRBD1 might be the D (5 bases). Germline loops: CDR1 MNHEY, CDR2 SVGAGI. The V and J ends lost 7 bases and 5 bases respectively, with 14 bases between them. The CDR3 has 13 amino acids. The CDR3 DNA reads as TGTGCCAGCACCCAGGGAGGTCGGACTGAAGCTTTCTTT. Residues: CASTQGGRTEAFF.

This clone is medium-sized by share. The gene calls are TRBV7-6 and TRBJ2-7; weak D call: TRBD1 (7 bases). Germline V gives CDR1 SGHVS, CDR2 FNYEAQ. The CDR3 consists of 15 residues. V lost 8 bases and J 2 bases, leaving 19 bases between the germline ends. The CDR3 loop is CASSPRGREAYEQYF. The DNA of the CDR3 is TGTGCCAGCTCCCCGAGGGGGCGGGAAGCCTACGAGCAGTACTTC.

V and J are TRBV5-6 and TRBJ2-7; D could derive from TRBD1 or TRBD2 (6 bases each). V was cut by 1 base and J by 4 bases, with 18 bases left in between. CDR1 and CDR2 from the germline V gene are SGHDT and YYEEEE. The CDR3 is 16 residues long. The chain's CDR3 is CASSLSGSGRGYEQYF. The CDR3 nucleotides are TGTGCCAGCAGCTTGTCGGGTAGCGGAAGGGGGTACGAGCAGTACTTC.

This clone was seen only a few times. This chain links TRBV19 with TRBJ1-1, with a weak D call TRBD1 (5 bases). The germline gives CDR1 LNHDA, CDR2 SQIVND (reference sequence). The V end was cut by 5 bases, the J end by 0 bases, with 13 bases between. The CDR3 consists of 15 residues. The CDR3 nucleotides read TGTGCCAGTAGTTGGGGGAAATGGTTGAACACTGAAGCTTTCTTT. Encoded protein: CASSWGKWLNTEAFF.

This chain links TRBV7-8 with TRBJ2-3; unclear D gene. Trimming cost V 2 bases and J 8 bases, with 8 bases left between them. CDR3 length equals 12 residues. Germline CDR1 is SGHVS and CDR2 is FQNEAQ. CDR3 sequence reads: CASSLSGPTQYF. The CDR3, as DNA: TGTGCCAGCAGCTTATCCGGACCTACGCAGTATTTT.

The genes are TRBV7-8 and TRBJ2-7; perhaps TRBD1 as D (5 bases). Trimming took off 1 base at V and 0 bases at J, with 19 bases between the two ends. The germline gives CDR1 SGHVS, CDR2 FQNEAQ. CDR3 length: 18 amino acids. CDR3 sequence (DNA): TGTGCCAGCAGCTTAGGGCCGCGACAGAAAGTTGCCTCCTACGAGCAGTACTTC. Translated, it gives CASSLGPRQKVASYEQYF.

The chain joins TRBV6-6 to TRBJ2-1; TRBD1 is a possible D gene (6 bases). CDR3 length equals 13 residues. The V gene's germline CDR1 is MNHNY and CDR2 SVGAGI (reference sequence). The V gene lost 7 bases and the J gene lost 4 bases, with 11 bases spanning the gap. CDR3 sequence (DNA): TGTGCCAGCAACGGACAGAGATACAATGAGCAGTTCTTC. Encoded protein: CASNGQRYNEQFF.

This chain connects TRBV19 to TRBJ1-5, with 7 bases lining up with TRBD1. Germline trimming cut 7 bases from V and 7 bases from J; bases unmatched to any gene: 10. Germline V gives CDR1 LNHDA, CDR2 SQIVND (reference sequence). The CDR3 spans 14 residues. The CDR3 loop is CASNHATGVQPQHF. The DNA of the CDR3 is TGTGCCAGTAACCATGCAACAGGGGTACAGCCCCAGCATTTT.

For the CDR3, the DNA is TGTGCCAGCAGCTTTAGCGGGAGGGTCTATGAGCAGTTCTTC. It codes for CASSFSGRVYEQFF. The chain employs TRBV7-8 and TRBJ2-1, with 11 bases aligning to TRBD2. This CDR3 comprises 14 residues. Per the germline V gene, CDR1 is SGHVS and CDR2 is FQNEAQ. V dropped 3 bases and J dropped 8; count of bases not matched to a gene: 3.